Shown below are 10 T cell receptor beta chains from a single sample sequenced in a study of lymphopenia after photon versus proton radiotherapy. Sequencing used immunoSEQ multiplex PCR; TCRdb keeps in-frame clones, though not all of them. The table shows thousands of clones, with about 91% occurring only once. Sequenced material: peripheral blood, taken from a patient treated with photon-based radiotherapy. The receptors stem from a man older than 75 with cholangiocarcinoma.

The chain employs TRBV28 and TRBJ1-2; D may be TRBD1 (6 bases). Trimming took off 2 bases at V and 0 bases at J, with 10 bases between the two ends. Germline lookup yields CDR1 MDHEN and CDR2 SYDVKM. This CDR3 region has 15 residues. The DNA of the CDR3 is TGTGCCAGCAGTTTAAGAGGGGGAGCTAACTATGGCTACACCTTC. As protein: CASSLRGGANYGYTF.

The chain carries TRBV5-1 and TRBJ1-2; maybe TRBD1 (5 bases). Germline CDR1 SGHRS, CDR2 YFSETQ. The CDR3 is 19 residues long. V lost 2 bases, J lost 4 bases, and 27 bases lay in between. The CDR3 is CASSFTPSRLTAGRYGYTF. Written as DNA, the CDR3 is TGCGCCAGCAGCTTCACCCCCTCTCGACTTACGGCGGGGCGCTATGGCTACACCTTC.

This clone was seen more than once but under ten times. The chain employs TRBV6-5 and TRBJ1-6; D not certain. V lost 4 bases and J 0 bases, leaving 10 bases between the germline ends. The CDR3 runs 16 residues. Germline V gene lookup returns CDR1 MNHEY and CDR2 SVGAGI. The CDR3 is CASSSGGSSYNSPLHF. DNA for the CDR3: TGTGCCAGCAGTTCGGGAGGCAGCTCCTATAATTCACCCCTCCACTTT.

The chain employs TRBV7-8 and TRBJ2-7; D is undetermined. With 5 bases removed from V and 5 bases from J, the gap between germline ends came to 10 bases. The CDR3 contains 12 residues. Germline V gene lookup returns CDR1 SGHVS and CDR2 FQNEAQ. This CDR3 reads CASSLAWDEQYF. The CDR3 nucleotides are TGTGCCAGCAGCCTGGCTTGGGACGAGCAGTACTTC.

As to this clone: The sample contains more than one DNA sequence encoding this CDR3. The CDR3 region has the DNA TGCGCCAGCAGCGGCGGGACGGGGAGGGAGACCCAGTACTTC. Translated: CASSGGTGRETQYF. J is TRBJ2-5 and V is TRBV5-1, with D possibly being TRBD2 (6 bases). This CDR3 spans 14 amino acids. Germline V lookup: CDR1 SGHRS, CDR2 YFSETQ. The germline V and J ends were trimmed by 4 bases and 5 bases, with 15 bases remaining between them.

V gene TRBV9 combines with J gene TRBJ2-1; D uncertain. Germline values: CDR1 SGDLS, CDR2 YYNGEE. CDR3 length equals 14 residues. The V end lost 4 bases, the J end lost 7 bases, and 15 bases lay between the germline ends. The CDR3 region has the DNA TGTGCCAGCAGCCTACAGACGGCGTGGAATGAGCAGTTCTTC. This codes for CASSLQTAWNEQFF.

The chain links TRBV9 to TRBJ2-7, with 10 positions matching TRBD2. Germline assignment: CDR1 SGDLS and CDR2 YYNGEE. The CDR3 extends over 16 amino acids. The V gene end was trimmed by 0 bases and the J gene end by 7 bases; junction bases not matched to a gene: 10. In nucleotides, the CDR3 is TGTGCCAGCAGCGTAGCCGGGGCTAGCGGGGGCACAGAGCAGTACTTC. Amino acid sequence: CASSVAGASGGTEQYF.

The chain joins TRBV6-1 to TRBJ2-7, with D perhaps TRBD1 (6 bases). Germline CDR1 reads MNHNS; CDR2 reads SASEGT. V was trimmed by 5 bases and J by 4 bases, leaving 12 bases between them. The CDR3 contains 13 residues. CDR3 in amino acids: CASSLHGTYEQYF. Here the CDR3 DNA reads TGTGCCAGCAGTCTTCACGGGACATACGAGCAGTACTTC.

V gene TRBV5-4 combines with J gene TRBJ2-7, with 7 nucleotides matching TRBD2. V lost 3 bases to trimming and J lost 2 bases; unmatched junction nucleotides: 5. CDR3 length: 14 residues. Per germline, CDR1 SGHNT and CDR2 YYREEE (reference sequence). CDR3 protein: CASSSGLVPYEQYF. Here the CDR3 DNA reads TGTGCCAGCAGCTCCGGACTAGTGCCCTACGAGCAGTACTTC.

The chain combines TRBV5-1 with TRBJ1-2; 7 nucleotides align to TRBD1. The V segment lost 6 bases and the J segment 2 bases; nucleotides outside the gene matches: 7. Per germline, CDR1 SGHRS and CDR2 YFSETQ. This CDR3 region has 14 residues. In nucleotides, the CDR3 is TGCGCCAGCACGACTTTACAGGGGAACTATGGCTACACCTTC. This codes for CASTTLQGNYGYTF. Filled out from reference TRBV5-1 and TRBJ1-2, the complete variable domain reads KAGVTQTPRYLIKTRGQQVTLSCSPISGHRSVSWYQQTPGQGLQFLFEYFSETQRNKGNFPGRFSGRQFSNSRSEMNVSTLELGDSALYLCASTTLQGNYGYTFGSGTRLTVV.